The 11 T cell receptor beta chains reported below all come from one sample, sequenced in a study of shared clonotypes between healthy human individuals. Naive CD8 cells comprised CD45RO-negative, CCR7-positively selected cells, excluding terminally differentiated effector memory CD45RA+ cells. TCRdb's copy holds only in-frame clones and misses some; the assay was immunoSEQ multiplex PCR. Of about 700,000 clones listed, approximately 90% are singletons. The specimen was naive CD8+ T cells sorted from blood. These receptors were obtained from a young man in good health.

This chain connects TRBV5-6 to TRBJ1-3, with D maybe TRBD1 (5 bases). The CDR3 is 14 residues long. CDR1 is SGHDT, CDR2 YYEEEE, per germline. V was shortened by 4 bases and J by 4 bases, with 12 bases between the two germline ends. Here the CDR3 DNA reads TGTGCCAGCAGCCAGGACATGTCCGGAAACACCATATATTTT. This encodes CASSQDMSGNTIYF.

The J gene is TRBJ2-2, the V gene TRBV7-3; D is perhaps TRBD1 or TRBD2 (5 bases each). V was clipped by 5 bases and J by 7 bases, with 14 bases between them. The CDR3 has 14 amino acids. The germline CDR1 and CDR2 sequences are SGHTA and FQGTGA. This CDR3 is CASSPGPGNGELFF. The CDR3 DNA follows: TGTGCCAGCAGCCCGGGACCCGGGAACGGGGAGCTGTTTTTT.

As to this clone: This CDR3 is also generated by other DNA sequences in the sample. The chain couples TRBV9 to TRBJ2-2; D is ambiguous. The CDR3 is 12 amino acids. The V gene lost 0 bases and the J gene lost 6 bases, with 3 bases spanning the gap. CDR1 SGDLS and CDR2 YYNGEE come from the germline V gene. CDR3 DNA: TGTGCCAGCAGCGTAGGATCCGGGGAGCTGTTTTTT. Translated, it gives CASSVGSGELFF.

This chain joins TRBV9 and TRBJ2-5, with 10 nucleotides matching TRBD2. There are 16 residues in the CDR3. The germline V gene has CDR1 SGDLS and CDR2 YYNGEE. V was pared by 0 bases and J by 5 bases, with 7 bases of the junction left unmatched. The CDR3 is CASSVGEREGPETQYF. The CDR3 DNA follows: TGTGCCAGCAGCGTAGGGGAGCGGGAGGGCCCGGAGACCCAGTACTTC.

This clone was recorded only once. This rearrangement joins TRBV27 to TRBJ2-5, with TRBD2 matching 11 bases. The CDR3 is 14 residues long. Germline CDR1 is MNHEY and CDR2 is SMNVEV (reference sequence). The junction had 3 bases not matched to a gene; V was cut back by 6 bases and J by 3 bases. DNA for the CDR3: TGTGCCAGCAGGCTGACTAGCGGGAAAGAGACCCAGTACTTC. This encodes CASRLTSGKETQYF.

This clone was found once. The chain combines TRBV19 with TRBJ2-7; D unresolved. The CDR3 consists of 13 residues. Looked up from germline, CDR1 is LNHDA and CDR2 is SQIVND (reference sequence). Trimming took 4 bases from V and 4 from J, leaving 11 bases between them. The CDR3: CASSKRLQYEQYF. The CDR3 DNA sequence: TGTGCCAGTAGTAAGAGACTTCAGTACGAGCAGTACTTC.

The V and J genes are TRBV27 and TRBJ2-7, with TRBD1 matching over 8 bases. The CDR3 totals 16 residues. V lost 5 bases to trimming and J lost 0 bases; unmatched junction nucleotides: 9. The germline gives CDR1 MNHEY, CDR2 SMNVEV (reference sequence). The CDR3 sequence is CASSKQRTGNSYEQYF. The CDR3 DNA sequence: TGTGCCAGCAGTAAACAAAGGACAGGGAACTCCTACGAGCAGTACTTC.

As for this clone: Other nucleotide sequences from this sample produce the same CDR3. The chain joins TRBV7-6 to TRBJ2-7; maybe TRBD2 (5 bases). Germline V CDR1 and CDR2: SGHVS, FNYEAQ. Trimming stripped 1 base from V and 1 base from J, with 8 bases between. This CDR3 contains 14 residues. CDR3 in amino acids: CASSLGPGSYEQYF. The DNA of the CDR3 is TGTGCCAGCAGCTTAGGACCGGGGTCCTACGAGCAGTACTTC. The full variable domain, rest sourced from reference TRBV7-6 and TRBJ2-7, is GAGVSQSPRYKVTKRGQDVALRCDPISGHVSLYWYRQALGQGPEFLTYFNYEAQQDKSGLPNDRFSAERPEGSISTLTIQRTEQRDSAMYRCASSLGPGSYEQYFGPGTRLTVT.

The CDR3 protein is CASSQDYGGGELFF. CDR3 coding DNA: TGTGCCAGCAGCCAAGATTACGGGGGCGGGGAGCTGTTTTTT. The chain carries TRBV14 and TRBJ2-2, with D possibly being TRBD2 (6 bases). From germline, CDR1 is SGHDN and CDR2 FVKESK. The CDR3 is 14 residues long. Trimming stripped 0 bases from V and 7 bases from J, with 9 bases between.

The chain combines TRBV9 with TRBJ2-1; tentatively, D is TRBD2 (7 bases). This CDR3 spans 18 amino acids. Germline V lookup: CDR1 SGDLS, CDR2 YYNGEE. Trimming pared 0 bases from V and 3 bases from J, leaving 19 bases between. CDR3 in amino acids: CASSVATREGGGYNEQFF. Written as DNA, the CDR3 is TGTGCCAGCAGCGTAGCTACGAGAGAGGGAGGGGGCTACAATGAGCAGTTCTTC.

The chain has TRBV5-6 and TRBJ2-1, with 8 bases matching TRBD2. Per the germline V gene, CDR1 is SGHDT and CDR2 is YYEEEE. This CDR3 is built from 14 residues. After removal of 4 bases from V and 7 bases from J, the junction contained 7 bases not matched to a gene. The CDR3 region has the DNA TGTGCCAGCAGCCCAGGACTAGCCCAAAATGAGCAGTTCTTC. Translation gives CASSPGLAQNEQFF.